This T cell receptor (beta chain) was sequenced in a study of blood T cell repertoires in COVID-19. Study as a whole: Sample material is recorded as cDNA or gDNA derived from T cells, B-cell-depleted T cells, or PBMCs.

Method: immunoSEQ multiplex PCR; TCRdb's copy keeps in-frame clones and lacks some. The profile shows 120,000 or so clones, around four fifths of them singletons. J gave up 1 base and V 3 bases, and 4 bases lay outside the gene matches. The CDR3 runs 15 residues. CDR1 is SGDLS and CDR2 is YYNGEE in the germline V gene. This chain connects TRBV9 to TRBJ2-5; 9 nucleotides line up with TRBD1. The origin of this receptor is a human donor in a cohort sampled during active COVID-19. The sample was peripheral blood. The CDR3 region has the DNA TGTGCCAGCAGCGCCGGGACAGGGATCCAAGAGACCCAGTACTTC. Encoded protein: CASSAGTGIQETQYF.